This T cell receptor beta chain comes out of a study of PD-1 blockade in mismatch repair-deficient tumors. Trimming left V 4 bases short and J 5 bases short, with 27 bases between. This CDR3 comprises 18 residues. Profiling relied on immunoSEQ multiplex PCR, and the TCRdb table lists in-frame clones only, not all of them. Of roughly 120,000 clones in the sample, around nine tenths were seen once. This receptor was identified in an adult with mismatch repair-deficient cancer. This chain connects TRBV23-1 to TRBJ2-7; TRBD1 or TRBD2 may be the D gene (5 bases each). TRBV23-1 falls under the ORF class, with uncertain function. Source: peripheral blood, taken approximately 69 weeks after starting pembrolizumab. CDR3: CASSRPGSRPHRDHEQYF. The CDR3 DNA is TGCGCCAGCAGTCGGCCGGGATCGCGGCCACACCGGGACCACGAGCAGTACTTC.